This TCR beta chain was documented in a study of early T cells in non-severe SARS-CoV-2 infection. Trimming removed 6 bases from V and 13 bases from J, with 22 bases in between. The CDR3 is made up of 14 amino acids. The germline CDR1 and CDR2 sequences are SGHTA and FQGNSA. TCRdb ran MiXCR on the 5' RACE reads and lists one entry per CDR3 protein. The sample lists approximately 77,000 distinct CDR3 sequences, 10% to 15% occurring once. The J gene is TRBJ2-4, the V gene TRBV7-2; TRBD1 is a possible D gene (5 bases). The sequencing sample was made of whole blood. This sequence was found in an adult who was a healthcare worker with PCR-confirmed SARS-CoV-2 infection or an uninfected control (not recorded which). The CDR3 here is CASRPKLRDRRQYF. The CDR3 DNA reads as TGTGCCAGCAGGCCTAAGTTACGAGACAGAAGACAGTACTTC. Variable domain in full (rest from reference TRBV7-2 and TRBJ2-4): GAGVSQSPSNKVTEKGKDVELRCDPISGHTALYWYRQSLGQGLEFLIYFQGNSAPDKSGLPSDRFSAERTGGSVSTLTIQRTQQEDSAVYLCASRPKLRDRRQYFGAGTRLSVL.